The 29 T cell receptor beta chains below come from one sample, sequenced in a study of blood T cell repertoires in COVID-19. The data were produced by immunoSEQ multiplex PCR, yet TCRdb's version contains in-frame clones alone and is incomplete. The sample carries under 200,000 clones, about 91% recorded once. Sequences were obtained from peripheral blood. All receptors derive from an older woman who had recovered from COVID-19.

The rearrangement links TRBV11-2 to TRBJ2-7, with TRBD1 matching over 9 bases. Germline CDR1 SGHAT, CDR2 FQNNGV. The CDR3 totals 16 residues. V lost 5 bases and J lost 0; bases outside the gene matches: 8. The CDR3 here is CASSVGGTGNSYEQYF. In DNA form, the CDR3 reads TGTGCCAGCAGCGTAGGCGGGACAGGGAACTCCTACGAGCAGTACTTC.

V usage is TRBV5-1 and J usage is TRBJ2-5; maybe TRBD1 (5 bases). Germline CDR1 and CDR2: SGHRS and YFSETQ. The CDR3 is 19 amino acids. The V end lost 0 bases, the J end lost 3 bases, and 24 bases lay between the germline ends. As DNA, the CDR3 is TGCGCCAGCAGCTTGGCGGCAGGGCTCGTTCGTGGGTCGGAAGAGACCCAGTACTTC. Protein sequence: CASSLAAGLVRGSEETQYF.

The V gene is TRBV4-2, the J gene TRBJ1-6, with a weak D call TRBD1 (6 bases). The CDR3 runs 13 residues. Germline lookup yields CDR1 LGHNA and CDR2 YNFKEQ. Trimming pared 5 bases from V and 9 bases from J, leaving 11 bases between. CDR3 protein: CASSAGVGSPLHF. CDR3 nucleotides: TGTGCCAGCAGCGCAGGGGTTGGTTCACCCCTCCACTTT.

The chain is built from TRBV5-1 and TRBJ1-5; D is possibly TRBD1 (5 bases). There are 16 residues in the CDR3. Trimming stripped 0 bases from V and 3 bases from J, with 13 bases between. Germline assignment: CDR1 SGHRS and CDR2 YFSETQ. The CDR3, as DNA: TGCGCCAGCAGCTTGGCGGGGGTCGGGTACAATCAGCCCCAGCATTTT. Amino acid sequence: CASSLAGVGYNQPQHF.

The chain is built from TRBV6-2 or TRBV6-3 and TRBJ2-1, with D maybe TRBD2 (5 bases). V lost 2 bases and J lost 5, with 10 bases in between. CDR3 length: 14 amino acids. Germline-derived CDR1 and CDR2 are MNHEY and SVGEGT. The CDR3 coding sequence is TGTGCCAGCAGTTACACGGACTTCAACAATGAGCAGTTCTTC. It translates to CASSYTDFNNEQFF.

The V call is TRBV6-5, the J call TRBJ2-1, with unresolved D. Germline loops: CDR1 MNHEY, CDR2 SVGAGI. The CDR3 is made up of 15 amino acids. Trimming took off 1 base at V and 6 bases at J, with 13 bases between the two ends. CDR3 protein: CASSYYTTSGNEQFF. In DNA, the CDR3 is TGTGCCAGCAGTTACTACACTACCTCCGGCAATGAGCAGTTCTTC.

V gene TRBV2 combines with J gene TRBJ1-6; the match to TRBD1 covers 10 bases. J gave up 9 bases and V 4 bases, and 3 bases lay outside the gene matches. This CDR3 has 14 residues. Germline CDR1 SNHLY, CDR2 FYNNEI. The CDR3 DNA reads TGTGCCAGCAGTGTGGACAGGGGGACTTCACCCCTCCACTTT. Amino acid sequence: CASSVDRGTSPLHF.

The chain joins TRBV5-3 to TRBJ2-7; D is perhaps TRBD1 (6 bases). TRBV5-3 is identified as an open reading frame with a role that is uncertain. Trimming shortened V by 4 bases and J by 0 bases, and 17 bases separated the two germline ends. The CDR3 consists of 16 residues. The CDR3 protein is CARSTSTGIRSYEQYF. CDR3 sequence (DNA): TGTGCCAGAAGCACCTCTACAGGGATCCGCTCCTACGAGCAGTACTTC.

The V gene is TRBV4-1, the J gene TRBJ2-1, with 9 bases identical to TRBD1. CDR1 and CDR2 (germline): MGHRA, YSYEKL. The CDR3 runs to 17 residues. With 5 bases clipped from V and 5 bases from J, the junction kept 13 bases outside the gene matches. In DNA form, the CDR3 reads TGCGCCAGCAGCTACCAGGACAGGGGTGGGTGGAACAATGAGCAGTTCTTC. Translation: CASSYQDRGGWNNEQFF.

V is TRBV27 and J is TRBJ2-5; 8 bases match TRBD1. Per the germline V gene, CDR1 is MNHEY and CDR2 is SMNVEV (reference sequence). The CDR3 consists of 15 residues. Trimming took 2 bases from V and 2 from J; bases not matched to a gene: 4. The CDR3 sequence is CASSLDDRGQETQYF. The CDR3, as DNA: TGTGCCAGCAGTTTAGACGACAGGGGTCAAGAGACCCAGTACTTC.

The chain is built from TRBV27 and TRBJ2-5; tentatively, D is TRBD2 (5 bases). The CDR3 spans 14 residues. Trimming removed 0 bases from V and 4 bases from J, with 9 bases in between. Germline values: CDR1 MNHEY, CDR2 SMNVEV (reference sequence). Written as DNA, the CDR3 is TGTGCCAGCAGTTTATCGGGAGTTGCAGAGACCCAGTACTTC. This sequence encodes CASSLSGVAETQYF.

This sequence joins TRBV5-1 and TRBJ1-3; 10 bases match TRBD1. This CDR3 has 18 residues. Trimming at V came to 4 bases and at J to 4 bases, leaving 14 bases not matched to a gene. Germline CDR1 SGHRS, CDR2 YFSETQ. The DNA of the CDR3 is TGCGCCAGCAGCGGAACGGGACAGGGGACTTCGGGCGGAAACACCATATATTTT. Amino acids: CASSGTGQGTSGGNTIYF. The whole variable domain, filled in from reference TRBV5-1 and TRBJ1-3, reads KAGVTQTPRYLIKTRGQQVTLSCSPISGHRSVSWYQQTPGQGLQFLFEYFSETQRNKGNFPGRFSGRQFSNSRSEMNVSTLELGDSALYLCASSGTGQGTSGGNTIYFGEGSWLTVV.

This chain connects TRBV20-1 to TRBJ2-1; a weak D match, TRBD2 (6 bases). The CDR3 spans 10 residues. Germline V CDR1 and CDR2: DFQATT, SNEGSKA (reference sequence). With 6 bases removed from V and 13 bases from J, the gap between germline ends came to 13 bases. CDR3 nucleotide sequence: TGCAGTGCCCAGTGGGGGGTCCAGTTCTTC. Translation: CSAQWGVQFF.

This clone was observed a single time. J is TRBJ1-2 and V is TRBV10-2; 9 nucleotides agree with TRBD1. The junction had 8 bases not matched to a gene; V was cut back by 2 bases and J by 4 bases. Germline values: CDR1 WSHSY, CDR2 SAAADI. The length of the CDR3 is 16 residues. The CDR3 DNA reads TGCGCCAGCAGTGAGAGAGGGACAGGGACCCCCTATGGCTACACCTTC. This codes for CASSERGTGTPYGYTF.

V usage is TRBV28 and J usage is TRBJ2-5; D not certain. CDR3 length equals 12 residues. Per the germline V gene, CDR1 is MDHEN and CDR2 is SYDVKM. V was trimmed by 3 bases and J by 5 bases, leaving 7 bases between them. The chain's CDR3 is CASSFFAETQYF. CDR3 DNA: TGTGCCAGCAGTTTCTTTGCGGAGACCCAGTACTTC.

The rearrangement links TRBV7-9 to TRBJ1-2; D gene ambiguous. V lost 4 bases, J lost 7 bases, and 10 bases lay in between. This CDR3 is built from 12 residues. CDR1 and CDR2 from the germline V gene are SEHNR and FQNEAQ (reference sequence). The CDR3, as DNA: TGTGCCAGCAGCTCTCAGATAATTGGCTACACCTTC. Protein sequence: CASSSQIIGYTF.

In this sample, this clone turned up a few times. The gene calls are TRBV10-1 and TRBJ2-5; 12 positions agree with TRBD2. CDR1 WNHNN and CDR2 SYGVQD come from the germline V gene (reference sequence). There are 15 residues in the CDR3. V dropped 6 bases and J dropped 2; count of bases not matched to a gene: 4. CDR3 loop: CASSSGLAGQETQYF. In nucleotides, the CDR3 is TGCGCCAGCAGCTCCGGACTAGCGGGACAAGAGACCCAGTACTTC.

The CDR3 nucleotides read TGTGCCAGCAATGAGTTAGGACAGCCCAACACTGAAGCTTTCTTT. Protein product: CASNELGQPNTEAFF. This chain links TRBV28 with TRBJ1-1, with TRBD1 as a possible D gene (6 bases). Trimming left V 7 bases short and J 2 bases short, with 17 bases between. From germline, CDR1 is MDHEN and CDR2 SYDVKM. The CDR3 totals 15 residues.

J is TRBJ2-2 and V is TRBV10-3; TRBD2 aligns across 8 bases. The CDR3 runs to 15 residues. Germline trimming cut 8 bases from V and 4 bases from J; bases unmatched to any gene: 9. The germline V gene encodes CDR1 ENHRY and CDR2 SYGVKD. CDR3 DNA sequence: TGTGCCATCCGACGGGGGGGTGGTAGCACCGGGGAGCTGTTTTTT. Amino acid sequence: CAIRRGGGSTGELFF.

This clone has more than one count but fewer than ten. The CDR3 DNA is TGTGCCAGCAGCTCCTCCAATGGGGGCACCACAGATACGCAGTATTTT. Amino acid sequence: CASSSSNGGTTDTQYF. The chain joins TRBV7-2 to TRBJ2-3; TRBD1 is a possible D gene (6 bases). The V end was cut by 4 bases, the J end by 2 bases, with 16 bases between. The CDR3 totals 16 residues. The germline CDR1 and CDR2 sequences are SGHTA and FQGNSA.

V usage is TRBV5-6 and J usage is TRBJ1-2; 8 positions agree with TRBD1. This CDR3 has 15 amino acids. V trimming: 0 bases; J trimming: 4 bases; junction bases outside the gene matches: 5. Germline CDR1 is SGHDT and CDR2 is YYEEEE. The CDR3 sequence is CASSLDPGGGYGYTF. In nucleotides, the CDR3 is TGTGCCAGCAGCTTGGACCCAGGGGGCGGCTATGGCTACACCTTC.

V and J are TRBV2 and TRBJ1-3, with unresolved D. CDR1 is SNHLY and CDR2 is FYNNEI in the germline V gene. The CDR3 runs 15 residues. Trimming stripped 9 bases from V and 5 bases from J, with 20 bases between. CDR3: CARPRSSAGRNTIYF. CDR3 sequence (DNA): TGTGCCAGGCCCCGAAGCTCGGCAGGAAGAAACACCATATATTTT.

This rearrangement joins TRBV28 to TRBJ1-2; 8 bases map to TRBD1. CDR3 size: 12 residues. Losses at the gene ends were 5 bases for V and 7 bases for J; bases not matched to a gene: 3. Per the germline V gene, CDR1 is MDHEN and CDR2 is SYDVKM. DNA of the CDR3: TGTGCCAGCAGTCTGACAGGGGTTGGCTACACCTTC. As protein: CASSLTGVGYTF.

The gene calls are TRBV18 and TRBJ2-7, with 11 bases matching TRBD2. The ends lost 4 bases at V and 4 bases at J; junction bases unmatched: 3. CDR3 length equals 14 residues. CDR1 and CDR2 from the germline V gene are KGHSH and LQKENI. CDR3 in DNA: TGTGCCAGCTCACTACTAGCGGGGGAATACGAGCAGTACTTC. Translating it yields CASSLLAGEYEQYF.

The J gene is TRBJ1-1, the V gene TRBV27; 7 bases align to TRBD1. J was trimmed by 1 base and V by 5 bases; bases with no gene match: 7. The germline CDR1 and CDR2 sequences are MNHEY and SMNVEV (reference sequence). The CDR3 is made up of 15 amino acids. This CDR3 reads CASSTLGTANTEAFF. The DNA for the CDR3 is TGTGCCAGCAGTACCCTCGGGACAGCGAACACTGAAGCTTTCTTT.

V and J are TRBV29-1 and TRBJ2-5; 9 bases align to TRBD2. V lost 1 base to trimming and J lost 2 bases; unmatched junction nucleotides: 5. The germline CDR1 and CDR2 sequences are SQVTM and ANQGSEA. There are 15 residues in the CDR3. CDR3 sequence reads: CSVEGAGGRQETQYF. CDR3 DNA: TGCAGCGTTGAAGGTGCGGGGGGGCGACAAGAGACCCAGTACTTC. Drawing the rest from reference TRBV29-1 and TRBJ2-5, the complete variable domain is SAVISQKPSRDICQRGTSLTIQCQVDSQVTMMFWYRQQPGQSLTLIATANQGSEATYESGFVIDKFPISRPNLTFSTLTVSNMSPEDSSIYLCSVEGAGGRQETQYFGPGTRLLVL.

This chain joins TRBV4-2 and TRBJ2-5; a weak D match, TRBD2 (6 bases). The CDR3 is made up of 16 amino acids. Germline loops: CDR1 LGHNA, CDR2 YNFKEQ. V was cut by 0 bases and J by 4 bases, with 15 bases left in between. The CDR3 nucleotides read TGTGCCAGCAGCCAAGAACGCGGGGCCGGGGGAGAGACCCAGTACTTC. Amino acid sequence: CASSQERGAGGETQYF.

This clone was detected once. The V and J genes are TRBV28 and TRBJ2-7; 7 bases are a match to TRBD2. Trimming took 4 bases from V and 3 from J; bases not matched to a gene: 9. The CDR3 covers 15 residues. CDR1 is MDHEN, CDR2 SYDVKM, per germline. The CDR3 DNA reads as TGTGCCAGCAGTTACCCCGGGGAGGGCAACTACGAGCAGTACTTC. This codes for CASSYPGEGNYEQYF.

The V gene is TRBV4-1, the J gene TRBJ1-3; the D gene is possibly TRBD1 (5 bases). Germline V CDR1 and CDR2: MGHRA, YSYEKL. V gave up 4 bases and J gave up 2 bases, with 15 bases separating them. The CDR3 contains 16 residues. The CDR3 DNA reads as TGCGCCAGCAGCCCGCCGGGACGGGAGACTGGAAACACCATATATTTT. Protein: CASSPPGRETGNTIYF.